The rows below give T cell receptor beta chains drawn from one sample of a study of control samples from healthy donors and cancer patients. The assay was immunoSEQ multiplex PCR, and TCRdb's table has in-frame clones only and misses some. The sample records approximately 190,000 clones, approximately 91% being singletons. The sample consisted of blood. These TCRs come from a man aged 25-45 years in good health. The CDR3 runs from the conserved cysteine through the conserved F or W. D genes are given only for firm matches. Some rows mark clone size as missing; the rest say once, few, many or name a class of expanded clone.

j_call clone_size v_call d_call cdr3_aa cdr3_nt
TRBJ1-1 . TRBV2 . CASVAQLNTEAFF TGTGCCAGCGTGGCTCAGTTGAACACTGAAGCTTTCTTT
TRBJ2-1 . TRBV4-2 TRBD2 CASSQVTSGGGQFF TGTGCCAGCAGCCAAGTCACTAGCGGGGGGGGGCAGTTCTTC
TRBJ1-2 . TRBV12-3/TRBV12-4 . CASSRTGNYGYTF TGTGCCAGCAGTCGTACAGGGAACTATGGCTACACCTTC
TRBJ2-1 . TRBV19 TRBD2 CASSHLAAGRKNEQFF TGTGCCAGTAGTCATCTAGCGGCGGGGCGGAAGAATGAGCAGTTCTTC
TRBJ2-1 . TRBV5-4 TRBD2 CASSLVSGGAGEQFF TGTGCCAGCAGCTTGGTTAGCGGGGGGGCCGGTGAGCAGTTCTTC
TRBJ1-1 once TRBV2 . CASRAFRRGLNTEAFF TGTGCCAGCAGGGCCTTTCGGAGGGGCCTGAACACTGAAGCTTTCTTT
TRBJ1-5 . TRBV5-1 . CASSLPQGNQPQHF TGCGCCAGCAGCTTACCGCAGGGGAATCAGCCCCAGCATTTT
TRBJ1-1 . TRBV7-9 TRBD1 CASSPYRGGTEAFF TGTGCCAGCAGCCCGTACAGGGGCGGCACTGAAGCTTTCTTT
TRBJ2-5 once TRBV24-1 . CATSDAGTGRETQYF TGTGCCACCAGTGACGCCGGGACGGGACGGGAGACCCAGTACTTC
TRBJ1-1 . TRBV6-4 TRBD1 CASRGGQGNTEAFF TGTGCCAGCAGGGGGGGACAGGGTAATACTGAAGCTTTCTTT
TRBJ1-6 . TRBV7-8 . CASRKSRDSPLHF TGTGCCAGCAGAAAAAGTAGGGATTCACCCCTCCACTTT
TRBJ2-2 . TRBV29-1 . CSTRKGTGELFF TGCAGCACCCGTAAGGGCACCGGGGAGCTGTTTTTT
TRBJ1-2 many TRBV29-1 TRBD1 CSVVGTDNYGYTF TGCAGCGTGGTCGGGACAGATAACTATGGCTACACCTTC
TRBJ1-1 . TRBV6-5 TRBD1 CASSRQGMNTEAFF TGTGCCAGCAGCCGACAGGGCATGAACACTGAAGCTTTCTTT
TRBJ1-5 . TRBV30 . CAWSGTDNQPQHF TGTGCCTGGAGCGGGACGGACAATCAGCCCCAGCATTTT
TRBJ2-7 . TRBV5-1 TRBD1 CASSRPDRGLYEQYF TGCGCCAGCAGCCGCCCGGACAGGGGGCTATACGAGCAGTACTTC
TRBJ1-2 . TRBV3-1/TRBV3-2 . CASSQVNYGYTF TGTGCCAGCAGCCAAGTTAACTATGGCTACACCTTC
TRBJ1-1 . TRBV30 . CAWSFSPNTEAFF TGTGCCTGGAGTTTTTCCCCGAACACTGAAGCTTTCTTT
TRBJ2-7 . TRBV18 TRBD2 CASTRGDLRGEQYF TGTGCCAGCACGCGGGGGGACCTAAGGGGCGAGCAGTACTTC
TRBJ2-2 . TRBV18 . CASSPGAGPNTGELFF TGTGCCAGCTCACCCGGGGCGGGGCCCAACACCGGGGAGCTGTTTTTT
TRBJ2-7 . TRBV6-5 TRBD1 CASRLQGASAYEQYF TGTGCCAGCAGGCTCCAGGGGGCTAGCGCCTACGAGCAGTACTTC
TRBJ2-3 . TRBV19 TRBD1 CASQGAADTQYF TGTGCCTCACAGGGGGCGGCAGATACGCAGTATTTT
TRBJ2-5 . TRBV5-4 TRBD2 CASSLGTSGGQETQYF TGTGCCAGCAGCTTAGGGACTAGCGGGGGGCAAGAGACCCAGTACTTC
TRBJ1-1 . TRBV9 . CASSPQGREAFF TGTGCCAGCAGCCCGCAGGGGCGTGAAGCTTTCTTT